The present entry profiles one T cell receptor beta chain with its context. Patients selected for sequencing had displayed CD8+CD57+ cell expansion by flow cytometry. With no exception, the patients had severe acquired aplastic anemia. This sample was taken from a study of CD8+CD57+ T cells in acquired aplastic anemia. Investigators profiled TCR beta VDJ and CDR3 from genomic DNA template. TCRdb itself ran the reads through MiXCR, one entry per CDR3 protein. In the table there are more than 150,000 distinct CDR3 sequences, around 50% of which are singletons. The sequence derives from a human donor with aplastic anemia. Sequenced input: sorted CD4+, CD8+, or CD8+CD57+ T cells (not recorded which) from PBMCs.

CDR3 nucleotides: TGTGCCAGTGCCCCGGGGGGTGTCGGCAATCAGCCCCAGCATTTT. Residues: CASAPGGVGNQPQHF. The gene calls are TRBV19 and TRBJ1-5; possibly TRBD1 for D (5 bases). The CDR3 contains 15 residues. V gave up 8 bases and J gave up 2 bases, with 16 bases separating them. Germline-derived CDR1 and CDR2 are LNHDA and SQIVND (reference sequence).